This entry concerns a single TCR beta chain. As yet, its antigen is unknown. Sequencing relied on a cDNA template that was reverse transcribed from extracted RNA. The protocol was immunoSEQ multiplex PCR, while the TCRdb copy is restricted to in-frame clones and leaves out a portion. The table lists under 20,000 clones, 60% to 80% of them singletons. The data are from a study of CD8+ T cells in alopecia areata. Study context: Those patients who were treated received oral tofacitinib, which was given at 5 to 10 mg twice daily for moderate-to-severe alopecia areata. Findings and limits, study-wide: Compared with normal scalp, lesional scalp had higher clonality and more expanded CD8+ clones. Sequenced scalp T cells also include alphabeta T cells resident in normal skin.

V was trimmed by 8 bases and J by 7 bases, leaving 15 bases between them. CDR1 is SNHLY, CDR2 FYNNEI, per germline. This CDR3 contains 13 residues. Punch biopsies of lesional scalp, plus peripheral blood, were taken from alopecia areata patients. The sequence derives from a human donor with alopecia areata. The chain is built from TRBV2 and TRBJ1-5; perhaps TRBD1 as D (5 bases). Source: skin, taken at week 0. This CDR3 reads CASGVGARQPQHF. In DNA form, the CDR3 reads TGTGCCAGCGGAGTTGGGGCTCGGCAGCCCCAGCATTTT.